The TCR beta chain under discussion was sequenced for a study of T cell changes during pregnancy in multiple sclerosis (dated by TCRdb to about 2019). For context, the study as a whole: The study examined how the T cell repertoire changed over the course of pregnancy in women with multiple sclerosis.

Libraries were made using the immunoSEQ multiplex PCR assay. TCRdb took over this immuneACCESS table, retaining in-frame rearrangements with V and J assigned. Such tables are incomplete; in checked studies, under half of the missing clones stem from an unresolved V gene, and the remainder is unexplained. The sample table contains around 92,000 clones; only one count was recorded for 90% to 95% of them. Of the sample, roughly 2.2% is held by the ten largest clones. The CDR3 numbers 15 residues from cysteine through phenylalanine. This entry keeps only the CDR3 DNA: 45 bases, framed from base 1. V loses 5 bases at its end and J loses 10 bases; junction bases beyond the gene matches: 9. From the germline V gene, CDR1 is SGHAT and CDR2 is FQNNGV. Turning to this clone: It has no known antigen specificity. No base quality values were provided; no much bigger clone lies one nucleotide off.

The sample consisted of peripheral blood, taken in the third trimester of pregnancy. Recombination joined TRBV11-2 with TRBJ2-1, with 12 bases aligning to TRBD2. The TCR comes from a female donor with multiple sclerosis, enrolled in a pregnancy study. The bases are TGTGCCAGCAGCACTCTAGCGGGAGGGGCAGGAGAGCAGTTCTTC. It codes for CASSTLAGGAGEQFF.